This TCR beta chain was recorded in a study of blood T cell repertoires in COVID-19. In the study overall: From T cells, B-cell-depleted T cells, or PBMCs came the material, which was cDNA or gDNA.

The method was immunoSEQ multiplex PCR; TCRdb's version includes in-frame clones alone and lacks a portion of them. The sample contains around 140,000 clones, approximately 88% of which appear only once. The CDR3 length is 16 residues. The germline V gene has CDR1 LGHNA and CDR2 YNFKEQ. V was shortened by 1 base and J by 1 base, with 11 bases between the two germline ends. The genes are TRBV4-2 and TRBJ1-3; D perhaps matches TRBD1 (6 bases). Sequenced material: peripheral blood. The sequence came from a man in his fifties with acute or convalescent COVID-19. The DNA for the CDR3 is TGTGCCAGCAGCCAAGCGGACAGCCCGTCTGGAAACACCATATATTTT. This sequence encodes CASSQADSPSGNTIYF.